What follows is one T cell receptor (beta chain) and its context. Its recognized antigen is unknown. Base-call qualities are not available, and no considerably larger clone is one nucleotide away. Preparation of the library involved 5' RACE. The run used an Illumina HiSeq 2500. A second roughly 6 to 12 cycle PCR used a sample-barcoded 5' primer and a J-beta primer mix. A template-switch 5' adaptor carrying 12 random nucleotides introduced a unique molecular identifier onto each TCR beta cDNA molecule. At least 2.5 million CDR3-containing paired-end reads were obtained from each sample. All of the RNA was converted into first-strand cDNA using the Mint cDNA synthesis kit, with a TRBC-specific oligonucleotide serving as the primer. Following uracil-DNA glycosylase treatment, all cDNA underwent a first 18-cycle PCR with the universal primers M1SS and BC2_uni_R. The study's processing was this. For normalization, 1 million high-quality reads, each with a distinct molecular identifier, were randomly selected from each sample. Instead of being binned into consensus sequences, reads that shared molecular identifiers were thrown out. MiTCR, set to a Q25 quality threshold and the strictest error-elimination algorithm, was used for CDR3 identification, clonotype clustering and error correction. A nonparametric unseen species model with Euler transformation was used to estimate a lower bound on total TCR beta diversity. The public reads were reprocessed in TCRdb via fastp at Q25 and MiXCR, keeping in-frame beta chains. Every distinct CDR3 protein forms one entry, paired with its most common genes and DNA. The V and J calls were determined by TCRdb, not by the authors. The sample table shows under 750,000 distinct CDR3 sequences, and around 48% are seen once. The ten largest clones represent just under 25% of the sample.

This sample was taken from a study of blood T cells in healthy people across ages (dated by TCRdb to the mid-2010s). Study-level background: In model experiments, template switching captured about one uniquely barcoded TCR beta cDNA molecule for every two T cells. Age-related changes in TCR beta repertoire diversity were measured in the study by deep sequencing normalized with unique cDNA molecular identifiers. Four age groups were formed from the donors: young (average about 16 years), middle-aged (roughly 38), aged (over 55) and long-lived (roughly 88). Donors of different ages were randomly distributed across sequencing lanes to avoid experimental bias. For two donors (one aged 18 to 30 and one aged 80 or older), the study analyzed two additional independent replicas of 1 million unique cDNA reads from the same blood draw.

What the study reported, not specific to this receptor: As age increased, observed TCR beta diversity per million T cells dropped in a roughly linear way, and a significant reduction was already evident by age 40. Compared with the aged group, the long-lived group had more naive CD4+ T cells, fewer expanded clones and increased TCR diversity, suggesting age selection. The percentage of naive T cells measured by flow cytometry correlated strongly with observed TCR beta diversity. The CMV infection status of donors was not known, potentially confounding age-related changes in expanded clonotypes. Since profiling was done on bulk unsorted PBMCs, naive and antigen-experienced compartments could not be conclusively compared. Estimates of total diversity based on one million sequenced T cells were regarded as lower bounds and as underestimates.

From the cysteine through the phenylalanine, the CDR3 covers 13 amino acids. This entry keeps only the CDR3 DNA: 39 bases, framed from base 1. From the germline V gene (reference sequence), CDR1 is SGHNT and CDR2 is YYREEE. Cut back by 6 bases and 7 bases, the V and J ends lie 14 bases apart. Donors were 40 or so systemically healthy Caucasian individuals from Russia aged roughly 6 to 95 years. Each donor gave approximately 10 milliliters of peripheral blood, collected into EDTA-treated Vacutainer tubes. Ficoll-Paque density-gradient centrifugation was used to isolate PBMCs, with at least 6 million per sample. Trizol reagent was used to extract total RNA from PBMCs, with at least 6 micrograms per sample. Naive CD45RAhigh/CD27high T cell percentages were measured by flow cytometry on a PBMC aliquot from every donor.

The specimen was blood. The sequence was collected from a man older than 75 in good health. The chain links TRBV5-4 with TRBJ2-1, with an unclear D gene assignment. This receptor carries the CDR3 CASTRVGWNEQFF. The nucleotides read TGTGCCAGCACCCGGGTGGGGTGGAATGAGCAGTTCTTC.